This T cell receptor beta chain was profiled in a study of PD-1 blockade in classical Hodgkin lymphoma. Germline V gives CDR1 SGHNT, CDR2 YYREEE (reference sequence). CDR3 length equals 15 residues. Trimming stripped 4 bases from V and 8 bases from J, with 18 bases between. Every one of the patients relapsed after autologous stem cell transplantation (brentuximab vedotin exposure was variable). Best responses were complete response, partial response or progressive disease. Whole-study results and caveats: Reports described newly diagnosed patients as having lower baseline TCR diversity than healthy donors. CD4+ TCR diversity climbed significantly by C4D1, unlike CD8+ TCR diversity. Before treatment, complete responders showed about the same diversity as newly diagnosed patients.

Comments on this clone: Its antigen is undetermined.

Some clones are missing from TCRdb's copy, which holds only in-frame ones; the method was immunoSEQ multiplex PCR. The sample includes roughly 96,000 clones, roughly 87% of them seen just once. V gene TRBV5-4 combines with J gene TRBJ1-4, with D maybe TRBD1 (5 bases). Sequenced here: peripheral blood mononuclear cells (PBMCs), sampled before the second cycle of nivolumab. This TCR was sampled from a human donor with classical Hodgkin lymphoma. The CDR3 sequence is CASSADSIDGEKLFF. DNA of the CDR3: TGTGCCAGCAGCGCCGACAGCATCGACGGAGAAAAACTGTTTTTT.